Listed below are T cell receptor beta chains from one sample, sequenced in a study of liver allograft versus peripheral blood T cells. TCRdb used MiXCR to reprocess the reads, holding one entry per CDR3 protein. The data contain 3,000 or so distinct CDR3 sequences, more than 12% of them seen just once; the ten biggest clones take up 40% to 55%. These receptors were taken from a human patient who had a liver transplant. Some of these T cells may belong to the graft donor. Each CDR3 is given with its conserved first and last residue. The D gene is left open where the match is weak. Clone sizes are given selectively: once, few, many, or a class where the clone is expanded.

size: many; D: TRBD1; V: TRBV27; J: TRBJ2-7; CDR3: CASSLGTGGRTYEQYF; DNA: TGTGCCAGCAGTTTAGGGACAGGGGGAAGGACCTACGAGCAGTACTTC
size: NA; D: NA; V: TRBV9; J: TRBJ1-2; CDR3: CASSVAQTAHHYGYTF; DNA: TGTGCCAGCAGCGTAGCTCAGACAGCACACCACTATGGCTACACCTTC
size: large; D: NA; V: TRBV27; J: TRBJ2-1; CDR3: CASSLYFLGGLDNEQFF; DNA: TGTGCCAGCAGTTTATATTTCCTGGGGGGTTTGGACAATGAGCAGTTCTTC
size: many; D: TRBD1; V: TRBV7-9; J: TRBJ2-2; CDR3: CASSPGTANTGELFF; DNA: TGTGCCAGCAGCCCCGGGACAGCGAACACCGGGGAGCTGTTTTTT
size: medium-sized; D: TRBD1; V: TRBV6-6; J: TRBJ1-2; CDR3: CASSYSGQGALGYTF; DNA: TGTGCCAGCAGTTACTCGGGACAGGGGGCGCTGGGCTACACCTTC
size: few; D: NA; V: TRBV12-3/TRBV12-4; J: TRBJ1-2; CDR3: CASSALGPNYGYTF; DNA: TGTGCCAGCAGTGCGCTGGGTCCTAACTATGGCTACACCTTC
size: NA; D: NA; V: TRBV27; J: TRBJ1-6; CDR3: CASSGAGSPLHF; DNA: TGTGCCAGCAGTGGGGCAGGGTCACCCCTCCACTTT
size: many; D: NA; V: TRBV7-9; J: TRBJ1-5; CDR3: CASSFLDSNQPQHF; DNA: TGTGCCAGCAGCTTCTTGGATAGCAATCAGCCCCAGCATTTT
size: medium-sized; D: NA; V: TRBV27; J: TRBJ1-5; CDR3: CASSRGADNQPQHF; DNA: TGTGCCAGCAGCCGAGGGGCGGACAATCAGCCCCAGCATTTT
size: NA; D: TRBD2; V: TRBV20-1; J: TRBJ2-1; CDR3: CSANSYGQTTSGRDEQFF; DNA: TGCAGTGCTAACTCCTACGGACAGACGACTAGCGGGAGAGACGAGCAGTTCTTC
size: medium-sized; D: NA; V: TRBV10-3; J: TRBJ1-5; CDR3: CAIPLSPTGRGNQPQHF; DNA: TGTGCCATCCCTCTTTCCCCCACAGGGCGAGGCAATCAGCCCCAGCATTTT
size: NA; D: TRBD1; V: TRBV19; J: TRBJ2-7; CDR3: CASSPGTGGSYEQYF; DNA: TGTGCCAGTAGTCCCGGGACAGGGGGCTCCTACGAGCAGTACTTC
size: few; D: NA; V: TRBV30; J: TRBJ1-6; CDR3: CAWSGYSPLHF; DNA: TGTGCCTGGAGTGGCTATTCACCCCTCCACTTT
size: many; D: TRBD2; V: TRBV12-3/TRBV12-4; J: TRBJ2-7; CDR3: CASSLLAGAYEQYF; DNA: TGTGCCAGCAGTCTACTAGCGGGAGCTTACGAGCAGTACTTC
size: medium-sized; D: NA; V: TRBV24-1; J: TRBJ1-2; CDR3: CATSEGRVDWGYTF; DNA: TGTGCCACCAGTGAAGGCAGGGTGGATTGGGGCTACACCTTC
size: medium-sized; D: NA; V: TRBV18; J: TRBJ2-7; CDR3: CASSPPNSPFPYEQYF; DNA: TGTGCCAGCTCACCACCTAACAGCCCTTTCCCTTACGAGCAGTACTTC
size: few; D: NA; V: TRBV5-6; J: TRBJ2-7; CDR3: CASSSPSSRGVYEQYF; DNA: TGTGCCAGCAGCTCGCCGTCCTCCAGGGGGGTCTACGAGCAGTACTTC
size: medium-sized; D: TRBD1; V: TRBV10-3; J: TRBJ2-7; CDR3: CAITNFPGQPNSPYEQYF; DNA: TGTGCCATCACTAACTTCCCGGGACAGCCGAACTCTCCCTACGAGCAGTACTTC
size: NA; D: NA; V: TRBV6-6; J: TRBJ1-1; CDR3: CGSSRLDIVNTEAFF; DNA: TGTGGGAGCAGCCGCCTGGACATCGTGAACACTGAAGCTTTCTTT
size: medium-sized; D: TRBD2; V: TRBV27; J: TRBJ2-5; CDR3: CASSFGTIPGGEETQYF; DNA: TGTGCCAGCAGTTTCGGAACCATCCCGGGGGGTGAAGAGACCCAGTACTTC
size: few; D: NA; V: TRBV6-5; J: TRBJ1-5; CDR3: CASSYSGLNQPQHF; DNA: TGTGCCAGCAGTTACTCAGGTCTCAATCAGCCCCAGCATTTT
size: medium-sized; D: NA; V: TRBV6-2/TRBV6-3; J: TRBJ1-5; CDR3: CASSFVGGRQPQHF; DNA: TGTGCCAGCAGTTTCGTAGGGGGGCGGCAGCCCCAGCATTTT
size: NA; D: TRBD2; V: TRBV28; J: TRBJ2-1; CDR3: CASSLPRRLAGDNEQFF; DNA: TGTGCCAGCAGTTTACCCCGCCGACTAGCGGGGGACAATGAGCAGTTCTTC
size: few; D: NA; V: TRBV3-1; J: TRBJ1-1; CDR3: CASSQDLRGLYITEAFF; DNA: TGTGCCAGCAGCCAAGATCTACGGGGGCTGTATATCACTGAAGCTTTCTTT
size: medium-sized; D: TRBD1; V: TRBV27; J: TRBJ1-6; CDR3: CASSLTTGGDNSPLHF; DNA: TGTGCCAGCAGTTTAACTACAGGGGGCGATAATTCACCCCTCCACTTT
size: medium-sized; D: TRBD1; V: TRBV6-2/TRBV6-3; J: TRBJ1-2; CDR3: CASGPRQGGGYTF; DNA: TGTGCCAGCGGTCCCCGACAGGGCGGAGGCTACACCTTC
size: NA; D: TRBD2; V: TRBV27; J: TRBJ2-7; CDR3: CASSLRSGRVYEQYF; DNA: TGTGCCAGCAGTTTAAGGAGCGGGAGGGTCTACGAGCAGTATTTC
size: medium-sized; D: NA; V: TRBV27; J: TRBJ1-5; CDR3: CASSLTGSNQPQHF; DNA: TGTGCCAGCAGTTTAACAGGTAGCAATCAGCCCCAGCATTTT
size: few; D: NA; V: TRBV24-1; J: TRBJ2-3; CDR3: CATSSSGETDTQYF; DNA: TGTGCCACCAGTTCAAGCGGAGAGACAGATACGCAGTATTTT
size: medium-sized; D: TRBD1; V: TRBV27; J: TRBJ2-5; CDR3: CASSPWTGGTQLRETQYF; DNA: TGTGCCAGCAGTCCGTGGACAGGGGGCACCCAGTTAAGAGAGACCCAGTACTTC
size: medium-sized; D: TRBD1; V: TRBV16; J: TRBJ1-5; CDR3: CASSQDRGQPQHF; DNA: TGTGCCAGCAGCCAGGACAGGGGGCAGCCCCAGCATTTT
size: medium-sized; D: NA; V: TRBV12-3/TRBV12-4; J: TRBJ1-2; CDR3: CASSSLSWGVEGGYTF; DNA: TGTGCCAGCAGCTCCCTGAGTTGGGGGGTGGAGGGAGGCTACACCTTC
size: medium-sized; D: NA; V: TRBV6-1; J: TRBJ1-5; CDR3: CASSDGVGFGNQPQHF; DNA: TGTGCCAGCAGTGACGGGGTAGGATTCGGCAATCAGCCCCAGCATTTT